Following are 6 T cell receptor beta chains from one sample sequenced in a study of CD8 T cells in ankylosing spondylitis. General study results and limits: Blood of patients with ankylosing spondylitis appeared to be characterized by a TCR beta motif of seven or eight highly homologous variants.

TCRdb passed the 5' RACE reads through MiXCR, listing each CDR3 protein once. The sample holds about 800,000 distinct CDR3 sequences, about an eighth seen once. Their antigens are not known. Sequenced input: blood, either unsorted or a sorted T cell fraction (not recorded which). The receptors stem from a male donor with ankylosing spondylitis.

V gene TRBV27 combines with J gene TRBJ1-5; D is possibly TRBD1 (5 bases). CDR1 is MNHEY and CDR2 is SMNVEV in the germline V gene (reference sequence). CDR3 length: 13 amino acids. Trimming removed 6 bases from V and 7 bases from J, with 13 bases in between. The CDR3 DNA sequence: TGTGCCAGCAGGGGGGGGATAGGGCAGCCCCAGCATTTT. Translation: CASRGGIGQPQHF.

This clonotype was detected a few times. The chain joins TRBV4-3 to TRBJ2-3; tentatively, D is TRBD1 (5 bases). The CDR3 loop spans 15 amino acids. CDR1 is LGHNA and CDR2 is YSLEER in the germline V gene. The ends were cut back, 1 base at V and 2 bases at J, with 10 bases in the middle. CDR3 region: CASSQVTGVTDTQYF. In DNA form, the CDR3 reads TGCGCCAGCAGCCAAGTTACAGGTGTCACAGATACGCAGTATTTT.

This clonotype was seen a few times. The V gene is TRBV20-1, the J gene TRBJ2-1, with 15 bases that match TRBD2. The J segment lost 7 bases and the V segment lost 6 bases, leaving 7 bases of the junction unmatched. The V gene's germline CDR1 is DFQATT and CDR2 SNEGSKA (reference sequence). CDR3 length equals 15 residues. The CDR3, as DNA: TGCAGTGCCCCTGGACTAGCGGGGGGGACGAATGAGCAGTTCTTC. It is translated as CSAPGLAGGTNEQFF.

The genes are TRBV6-2 or TRBV6-3 and TRBJ1-5, with 12 positions matching TRBD1. V lost 7 bases and J lost 7; bases outside the gene matches: 2. Germline loops: CDR1 MNHEY, CDR2 SVGEGT. This CDR3 contains 13 residues. CDR3 sequence: CASKGTGGQPQHF. The CDR3 nucleotides read TGTGCCAGCAAGGGGACAGGGGGCCAGCCCCAGCATTTT.

The chain employs TRBV6-5 and TRBJ2-3; the D is unclear. From germline, CDR1 is MNHEY and CDR2 SVGAGI. The CDR3 covers 15 residues. Trimming shortened V by 5 bases and J by 0 bases, and 12 bases separated the two germline ends. CDR3 in amino acids: CASSHRIGSTDTQYF. DNA of the CDR3: TGTGCCAGCAGTCACAGAATTGGAAGCACAGATACGCAGTATTTT.

This clonotype was detected a few times. The gene calls are TRBV7-2 and TRBJ2-3; TRBD2 might be the D (5 bases). The V end lost 2 bases, the J end lost 6 bases, and 12 bases lay between the germline ends. This CDR3 is built from 14 residues. Germline V CDR1 and CDR2: SGHTA, FQGNSA. The CDR3 DNA reads TGTGCCAGCAGCTTACACCCTAGCATGGATACGCAGTATTTT. Translation gives CASSLHPSMDTQYF.